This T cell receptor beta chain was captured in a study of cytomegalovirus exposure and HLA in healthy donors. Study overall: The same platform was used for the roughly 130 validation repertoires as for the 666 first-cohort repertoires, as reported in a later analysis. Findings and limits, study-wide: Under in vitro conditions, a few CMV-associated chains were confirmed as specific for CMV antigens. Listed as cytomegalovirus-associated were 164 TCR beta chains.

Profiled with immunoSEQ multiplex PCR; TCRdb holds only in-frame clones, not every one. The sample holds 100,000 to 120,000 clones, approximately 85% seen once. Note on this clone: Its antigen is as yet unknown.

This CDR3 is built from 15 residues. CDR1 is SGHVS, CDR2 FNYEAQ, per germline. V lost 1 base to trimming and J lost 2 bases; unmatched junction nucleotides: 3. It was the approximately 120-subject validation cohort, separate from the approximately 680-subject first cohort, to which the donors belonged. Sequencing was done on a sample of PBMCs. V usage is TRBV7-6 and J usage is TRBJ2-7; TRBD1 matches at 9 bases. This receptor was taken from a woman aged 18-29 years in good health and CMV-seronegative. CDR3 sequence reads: CASSLEGTGTYEQYF. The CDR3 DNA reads TGTGCCAGCAGCTTAGAGGGGACAGGGACCTACGAGCAGTACTTC.